One sample yielded the 8 T cell receptor beta chains listed below, sequenced in a study of beta chain features in type 1 diabetes. Sequencing targeted expressed TCRB transcripts, as all isolated RNA had been reverse transcribed. Generated by immunoSEQ multiplex PCR, the TCRdb table keeps only in-frame clones and is missing some. This table has more than 150,000 clones, 10% to 15% appearing once. The sequencing input was central memory CD4+ T cells from blood. The receptor set was obtained from a young woman in good health.

This chain links TRBV11-3 with TRBJ2-3; 9 positions match TRBD2. Germline trimming cut 6 bases from V and 7 bases from J; bases unmatched to any gene: 11. The CDR3 covers 15 residues. Germline V gene lookup returns CDR1 SGHNT and CDR2 YENEEA. The CDR3 coding sequence is TGTGCCAGCAGTTCCGGGACTAGCAAAAGAAATACGCAGTATTTT. Protein product: CASSSGTSKRNTQYF.

The rearrangement joins TRBV28 to TRBJ2-7; D is undetermined. The CDR3 totals 14 residues. Germline loops: CDR1 MDHEN, CDR2 SYDVKM. V gave up 6 bases and J gave up 6 bases, with 18 bases separating them. CDR3 protein: CASSKAGRPFEQYF. The CDR3 nucleotides are TGTGCCAGCAGCAAGGCAGGCAGACCCTTCGAGCAGTACTTC.

The chain is built from TRBV7-8 and TRBJ1-1; possibly TRBD1 for D (5 bases). The CDR3 has 14 amino acids. Germline values: CDR1 SGHVS, CDR2 FQNEAQ. The V and J ends lost 4 bases and 4 bases respectively, with 13 bases between them. This CDR3 is CASSSSGGITEAFF. As DNA, the CDR3 is TGTGCCAGCAGCTCTAGCGGGGGGATCACTGAAGCTTTCTTT.

The chain employs TRBV30 and TRBJ2-7; D perhaps matches TRBD1 (5 bases). Trimming shortened V by 2 bases and J by 3 bases, and 8 bases separated the two germline ends. The CDR3 spans 12 residues. Germline CDR1 is GTSNPN and CDR2 is SVGIG (reference sequence). CDR3 region: CAWSWQGYEQYF. The CDR3 DNA follows: TGTGCCTGGAGTTGGCAGGGCTACGAGCAGTACTTC.

The CDR3 DNA is TGTGCCAGCACCTCCGTTAGCGGGGGCTACAATGAGCAGTTCTTC. This gives the protein CASTSVSGGYNEQFF. The V and J genes are TRBV6-5 and TRBJ2-1, with 9 bases that match TRBD2. The CDR3 totals 15 residues. J lost 3 bases, V lost 7 bases, and 7 bases had no gene match. Germline V CDR1 and CDR2: MNHEY, SVGAGI.

This chain uses TRBV30 with TRBJ1-5; 9 bases line up with TRBD1. CDR3 length: 14 amino acids. Germline assignment: CDR1 GTSNPN and CDR2 SVGIG (reference sequence). V dropped 0 bases and J dropped 7; count of bases not matched to a gene: 4. Written as DNA, the CDR3 is TGTGCCTGGAGTGTGGCCACAGGGGGCCAGCCCCAGCATTTT. Translation: CAWSVATGGQPQHF.

About this clone: The limits of the CDR3 on the DNA are not certain, so only TCRdb's listed CDR3 is given. The chain employs TRBV30 and TRBJ2-1; the D call in the table, TRBD2, was not verified against the DNA. The germline V gene has CDR1 GTSNPN and CDR2 SVGIG (reference sequence). The CDR3 is 13 amino acids long, termini counted. The CDR3 sequence: CAWSVASGTLVFF.

The chain has TRBV7-8 and TRBJ2-7; TRBD2 matches 7 bases. The ends lost 5 bases at V and 10 bases at J; junction bases unmatched: 8. There are 12 residues in the CDR3. Germline V lookup: CDR1 SGHVS, CDR2 FQNEAQ. CDR3 residues: CASSPGGVGQYF. For the CDR3, the DNA is TGTGCCAGCAGCCCGGGGGGTGTGGGTCAGTACTTC.